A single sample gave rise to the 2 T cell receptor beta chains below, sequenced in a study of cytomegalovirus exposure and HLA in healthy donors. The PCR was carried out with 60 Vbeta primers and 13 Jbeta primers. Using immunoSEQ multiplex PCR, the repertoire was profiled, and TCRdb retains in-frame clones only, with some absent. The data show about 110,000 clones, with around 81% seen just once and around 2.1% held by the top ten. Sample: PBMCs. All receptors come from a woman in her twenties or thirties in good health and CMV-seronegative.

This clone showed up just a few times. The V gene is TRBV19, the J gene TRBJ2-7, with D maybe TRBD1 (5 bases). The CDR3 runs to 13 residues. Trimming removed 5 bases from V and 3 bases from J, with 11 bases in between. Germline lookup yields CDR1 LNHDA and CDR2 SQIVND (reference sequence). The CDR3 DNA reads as TGTGCCAGTAGTGTGGGGCAGGACTACGAGCAGTACTTC. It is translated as CASSVGQDYEQYF. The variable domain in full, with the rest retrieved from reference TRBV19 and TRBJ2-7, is DGGITQSPKYLFRKEGQNVTLSCEQNLNHDAMYWYRQDPGQGLRLIYYSQIVNDFQKGDIAEGYSVSREKKESFPLTVTSAQKNPTAFYLCASSVGQDYEQYFGPGTRLTVT.

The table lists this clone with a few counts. The CDR3 DNA is TGTGCCAGCGAGGCTGACAGGGAGGCTGAAGCTTTCTTT. This codes for CASEADREAEAFF. The chain carries TRBV2 and TRBJ1-1, with 7 bases fitting TRBD1. Trimming at V came to 8 bases and at J to 6 bases, leaving 9 bases not matched to a gene. This CDR3 has 13 residues. Germline CDR1 SNHLY, CDR2 FYNNEI.